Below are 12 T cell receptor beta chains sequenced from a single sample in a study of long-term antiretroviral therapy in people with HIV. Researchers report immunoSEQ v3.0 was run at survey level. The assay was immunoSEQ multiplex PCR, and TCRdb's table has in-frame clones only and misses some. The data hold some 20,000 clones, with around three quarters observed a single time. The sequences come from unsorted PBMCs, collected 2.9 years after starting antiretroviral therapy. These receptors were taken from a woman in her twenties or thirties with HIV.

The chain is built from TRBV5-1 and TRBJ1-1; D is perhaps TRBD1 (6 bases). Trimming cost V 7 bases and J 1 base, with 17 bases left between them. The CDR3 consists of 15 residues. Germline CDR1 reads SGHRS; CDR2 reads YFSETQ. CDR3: CASQILGQTNTEAFF. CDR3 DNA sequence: TGCGCCAGCCAAATCCTAGGACAGACGAACACTGAAGCTTTCTTT.

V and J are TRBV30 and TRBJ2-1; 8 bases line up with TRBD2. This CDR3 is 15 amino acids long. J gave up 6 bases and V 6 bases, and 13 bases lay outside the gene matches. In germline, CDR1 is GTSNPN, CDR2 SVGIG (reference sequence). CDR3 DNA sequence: TGTGCCTGTCTAGATCGGGGGGGCGACTTCAATGAGCAGTTCTTC. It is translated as CACLDRGGDFNEQFF.

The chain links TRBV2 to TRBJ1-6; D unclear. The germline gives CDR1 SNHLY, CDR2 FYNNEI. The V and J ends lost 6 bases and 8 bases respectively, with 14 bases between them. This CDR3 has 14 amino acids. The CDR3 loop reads CASRREQGHSPLHF. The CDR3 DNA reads TGTGCCAGCAGGAGAGAGCAAGGACATTCACCCCTCCACTTT. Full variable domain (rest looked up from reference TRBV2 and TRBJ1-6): EPEVTQTPSHQVTQMGQEVILRCVPISNHLYFYWYRQILGQKVEFLVSFYNNEISEKSEIFDDQFSVERPDGSNFTLKIRSTKLEDSAMYFCASRREQGHSPLHFGNGTRLTVT.

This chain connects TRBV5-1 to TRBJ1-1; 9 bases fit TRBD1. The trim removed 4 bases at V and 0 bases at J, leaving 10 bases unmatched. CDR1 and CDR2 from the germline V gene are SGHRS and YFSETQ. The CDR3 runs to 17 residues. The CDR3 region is CASSLRTGAPMNTEAFF. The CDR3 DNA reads TGCGCCAGCAGCCTGAGGACAGGGGCCCCTATGAACACTGAAGCTTTCTTT.

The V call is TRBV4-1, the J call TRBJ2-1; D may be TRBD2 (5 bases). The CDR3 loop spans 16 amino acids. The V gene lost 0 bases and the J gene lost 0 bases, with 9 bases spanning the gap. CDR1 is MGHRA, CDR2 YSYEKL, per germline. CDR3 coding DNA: TGCGCCAGCAGCCAAGATGCTGGGAGCTCCTACAATGAGCAGTTCTTC. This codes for CASSQDAGSSYNEQFF.

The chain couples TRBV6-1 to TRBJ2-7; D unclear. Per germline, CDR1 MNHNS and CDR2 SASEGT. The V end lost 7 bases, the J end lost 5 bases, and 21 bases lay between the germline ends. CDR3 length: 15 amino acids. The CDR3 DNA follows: TGTGCCAGCACCTTTAGTGAGGCCCAACGGGACGAGCAGTACTTC. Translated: CASTFSEAQRDEQYF.

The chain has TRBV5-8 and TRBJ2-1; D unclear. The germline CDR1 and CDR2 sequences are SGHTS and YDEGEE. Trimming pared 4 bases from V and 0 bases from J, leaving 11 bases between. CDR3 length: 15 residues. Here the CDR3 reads CASSPRRVSYNEQFF. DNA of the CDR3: TGTGCCAGCAGCCCCCGAAGGGTCTCCTACAATGAGCAGTTCTTC.

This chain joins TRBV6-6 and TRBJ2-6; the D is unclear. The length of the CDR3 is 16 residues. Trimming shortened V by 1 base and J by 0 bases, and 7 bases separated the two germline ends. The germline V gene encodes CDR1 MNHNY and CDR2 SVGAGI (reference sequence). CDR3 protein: CASSYYEASGANVLTF. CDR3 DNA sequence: TGTGCCAGCAGTTACTACGAGGCCTCTGGGGCCAACGTCCTGACTTTC.

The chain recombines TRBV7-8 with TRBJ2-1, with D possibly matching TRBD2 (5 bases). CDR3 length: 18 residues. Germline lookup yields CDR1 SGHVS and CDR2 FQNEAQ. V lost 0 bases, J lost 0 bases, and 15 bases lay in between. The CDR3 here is CASSLAFFGGGSYNEQFF. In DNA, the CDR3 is TGTGCCAGCAGCTTAGCCTTTTTCGGCGGAGGCTCCTACAATGAGCAGTTCTTC. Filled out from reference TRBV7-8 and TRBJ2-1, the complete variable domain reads GAGVSQSPRYKVAKRGQDVALRCDPISGHVSLFWYQQALGQGPEFLTYFQNEAQLDKSGLPSDRFFAERPEGSVSTLKIQRTQQEDSAVYLCASSLAFFGGGSYNEQFFGPGTRLTVL.

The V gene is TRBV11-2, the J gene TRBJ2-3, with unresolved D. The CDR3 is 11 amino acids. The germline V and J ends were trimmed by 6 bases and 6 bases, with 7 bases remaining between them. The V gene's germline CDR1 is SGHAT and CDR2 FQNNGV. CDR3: CASRSLDTQYF. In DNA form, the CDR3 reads TGTGCCAGCAGGAGCCTTGATACGCAGTATTTT.

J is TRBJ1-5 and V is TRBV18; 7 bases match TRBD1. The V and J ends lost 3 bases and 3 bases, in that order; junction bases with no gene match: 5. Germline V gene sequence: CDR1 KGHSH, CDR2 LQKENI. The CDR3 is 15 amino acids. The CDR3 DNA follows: TGTGCCAGCTCACCCCTACAGGGGAACAATCAGCCCCAGCATTTT. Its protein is CASSPLQGNNQPQHF.

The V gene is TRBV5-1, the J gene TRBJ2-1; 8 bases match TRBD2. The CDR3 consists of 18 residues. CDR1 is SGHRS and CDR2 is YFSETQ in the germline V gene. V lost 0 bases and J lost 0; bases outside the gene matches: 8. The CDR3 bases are TGCGCCAGCAGCTTGGTCGGGATAGCGGGGAGCTCCTACAATGAGCAGTTCTTC. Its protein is CASSLVGIAGSSYNEQFF.